The text below deals with one TCR beta chain. These data originate in a study of blood T cell repertoires in COVID-19. Study-level background: Specimens from acute and convalescent COVID-19 originated in the United States, Italy and Spain. T cells, B-cell-depleted T cells, or PBMCs supplied cDNA or gDNA.

Trimming cost V 5 bases and J 3 bases; bases outside gene matches: 6. The germline gives CDR1 SEHNR, CDR2 FQNEAQ (reference sequence). The CDR3 sequence is 14 residues long. In the original processing: Estimation of nucleated cell counts was performed using reference gene primer amplification. Clones were read by immunoSEQ multiplex PCR, and TCRdb kept only the in-frame ones, dropping some. V, J and clone size are taken as reported in that table, and D and trimming were inferred from the DNA itself. The table includes under 200,000 clones, just under 80% detected once. The V call is TRBV7-9, the J call TRBJ2-7, with 8 nucleotides matching TRBD1. Specimen: peripheral blood. The receptor's source is a man in his 70s with active or convalescent COVID-19. CDR3 coding DNA: TGTGCCAGCAGCCGGACAGGGCTCGGCTACGAGCAGTACTTC. It is translated as CASSRTGLGYEQYF.